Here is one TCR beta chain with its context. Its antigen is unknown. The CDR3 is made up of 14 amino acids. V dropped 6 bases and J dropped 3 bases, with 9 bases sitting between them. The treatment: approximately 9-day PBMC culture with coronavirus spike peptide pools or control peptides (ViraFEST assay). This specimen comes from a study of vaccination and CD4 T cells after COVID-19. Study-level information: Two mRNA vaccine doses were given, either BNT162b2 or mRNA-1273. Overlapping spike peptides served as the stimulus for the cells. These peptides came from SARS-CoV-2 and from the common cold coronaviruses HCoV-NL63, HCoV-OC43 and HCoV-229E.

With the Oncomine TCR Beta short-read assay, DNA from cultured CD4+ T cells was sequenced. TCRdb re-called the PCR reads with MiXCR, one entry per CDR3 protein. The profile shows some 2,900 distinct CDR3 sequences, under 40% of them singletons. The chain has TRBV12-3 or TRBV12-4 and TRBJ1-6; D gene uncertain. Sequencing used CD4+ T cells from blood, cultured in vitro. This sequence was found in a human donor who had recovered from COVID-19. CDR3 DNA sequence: TGTGCCAGCAGCCCGGTCCTCTATAATTCACCCCTCCACTTT. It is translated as CASSPVLYNSPLHF.